This TCR beta chain comes out of a study of blood T cell repertoires in COVID-19. Overall study: Samples representing acute and convalescent COVID-19 were sourced from the United States, Italy and Spain.

Authors' analysis steps: From reference gene primer amplification, estimates of nucleated cell counts were derived. The method was immunoSEQ multiplex PCR; TCRdb's version includes in-frame clones alone and lacks a portion of them. V and J calls plus clone size are reproduced from that table; the DNA served to infer D and trimming. The data contain some 31,000 clones, roughly 87% of them seen just once; the ten biggest clones take up approximately 18%. The sequenced material came from peripheral blood. This sequence was found in a woman aged 55-70 years with active COVID-19.

The CDR3 spells CASSHLRARNTIYF. The CDR3 DNA is TGTGCCAGCAGCCATCTCAGGGCTAGAAACACCATATATTTT. The V call is TRBV3-1 (or the pseudogene TRBV3-2), the J call TRBJ1-3, with D possibly TRBD1 on 5 matching bases. Trimming cost V 3 bases and J 5 bases, with 11 bases left between them. CDR1 LGHDT and CDR2 YNNKEL come from the germline V gene (reference sequence). The CDR3 is 14 residues long.